The entry below describes one T cell receptor (beta chain). Trimming removed 0 bases from V and 1 base from J; junction bases left unmatched: 13. Germline V CDR1 and CDR2: LGHNA, YNFKEQ. This CDR3 spans 19 amino acids. Authors' processing steps: Researchers report that nucleated cell counts were estimated from reference gene primer amplification. Sequencing was performed with immunoSEQ multiplex PCR; in TCRdb, only in-frame clones are kept and a portion is missing. Clone size and the V and J calls come from that table; the DNA yielded D and trimming. The repertoire holds roughly 250,000 clones, with under 90% as singletons. These data come from a study of blood T cell repertoires in COVID-19. About the study: Researchers got acute and convalescent COVID-19 samples from the United States, Italy and Spain. T cells, B-cell-depleted T cells, or PBMCs provided the cDNA or gDNA that served as material.

The sequence was obtained from a woman aged 55-69 years with active or convalescent COVID-19. The rearrangement links TRBV4-2 to TRBJ2-5, with TRBD2 matching 8 bases. Input material: peripheral blood. For the CDR3, the DNA is TGTGCCAGCAGCCAAGATAGAACGAGGGGCGGGGGGCCCCAAGAGACCCAGTACTTC. Protein product: CASSQDRTRGGGPQETQYF.